This record covers a single TCR beta chain. The antigen is unknown. This CDR3 has 12 amino acids. V was cut by 6 bases and J by 5 bases, with 7 bases left in between. The germline gives CDR1 MNHNS, CDR2 SASEGT. This sample is part of a study of shared clonotypes between healthy human individuals. Positively selected for CCR7, the CD45RO-negative cells used as naive CD8 cells excluded terminally differentiated effector memory CD45RA+ cells. Here immunoSEQ multiplex PCR was the method, and the copy in TCRdb shows in-frame clones only, minus some. This sample has 2 million or so clones, with 85% to 95% found just once. The study's findings and limits: Exclusively blood specimens were collected; tissue repertoires likely differ.

This rearrangement joins TRBV6-1 to TRBJ2-2; the D is unclear. Material for sequencing was naive CD8+ T cells sorted from blood. The TCR was taken from a man between 18 and 35 years old in good health. Here the CDR3 DNA reads TGTGCCAGCAGCCTCATAACCGGGGAGCTGTTTTTT. Its translation is CASSLITGELFF.